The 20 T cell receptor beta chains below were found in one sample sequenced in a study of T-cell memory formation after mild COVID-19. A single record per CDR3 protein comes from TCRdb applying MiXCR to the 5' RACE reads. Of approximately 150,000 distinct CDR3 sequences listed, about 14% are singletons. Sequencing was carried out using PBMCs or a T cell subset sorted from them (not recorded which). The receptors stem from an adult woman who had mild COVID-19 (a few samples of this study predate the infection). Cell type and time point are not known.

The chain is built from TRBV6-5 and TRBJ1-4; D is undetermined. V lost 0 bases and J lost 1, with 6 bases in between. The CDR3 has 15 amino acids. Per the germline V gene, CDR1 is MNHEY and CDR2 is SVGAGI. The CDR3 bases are TGTGCCAGCAGTTACTCGGGTAGAACTAATGAAAAACTGTTTTTT. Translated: CASSYSGRTNEKLFF.

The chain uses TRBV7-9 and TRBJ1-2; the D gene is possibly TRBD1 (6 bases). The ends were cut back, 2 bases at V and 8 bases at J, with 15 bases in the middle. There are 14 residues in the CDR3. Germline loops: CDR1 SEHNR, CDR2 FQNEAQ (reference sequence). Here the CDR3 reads CASSLSGGLDGYTF. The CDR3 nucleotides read TGTGCCAGCAGCTTATCCGGGGGGCTGGACGGCTACACCTTC.

The CDR3 protein is CASTPLRVGANVLTF. In nucleotides, the CDR3 is TGTGCCAGCACCCCCCTGCGGGTCGGGGCCAACGTCCTGACTTTC. This chain joins TRBV13 and TRBJ2-6; D is possibly TRBD2 (5 bases). Germline-derived CDR1 and CDR2 are PRHDT and FYEKMQ (reference sequence). This CDR3 spans 15 amino acids. With 7 bases removed from V and 4 bases from J, the gap between germline ends came to 14 bases.

DNA of the CDR3: TGCAGTGCTAGTGCTAGCGGAAGCACAGATACGCAGTATTTT. It specifies CSASASGSTDTQYF. The V gene is TRBV20-1, the J gene TRBJ2-3; 7 nucleotides match TRBD2. Germline V gives CDR1 DFQATT, CDR2 SNEGSKA (reference sequence). V shed 3 bases, J shed 0 bases, and the junction held 3 bases outside the gene matches. The CDR3 length is 14 residues.

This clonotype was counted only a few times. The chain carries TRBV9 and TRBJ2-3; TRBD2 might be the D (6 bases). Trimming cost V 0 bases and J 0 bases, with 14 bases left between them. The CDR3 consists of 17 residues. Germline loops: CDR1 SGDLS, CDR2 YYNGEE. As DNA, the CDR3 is TGTGCCAGCAGCGTAGGAGTTAGCGGAGCTAGCACAGATACGCAGTATTTT. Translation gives CASSVGVSGASTDTQYF.

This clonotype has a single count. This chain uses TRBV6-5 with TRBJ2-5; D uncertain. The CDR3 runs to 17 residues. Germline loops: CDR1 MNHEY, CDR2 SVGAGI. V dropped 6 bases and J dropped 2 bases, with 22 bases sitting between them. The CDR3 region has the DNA TGTGCCAGCAGGAAGACCATCGGTCGGTCGGTTCAAGAGACCCAGTACTTC. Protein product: CASRKTIGRSVQETQYF.

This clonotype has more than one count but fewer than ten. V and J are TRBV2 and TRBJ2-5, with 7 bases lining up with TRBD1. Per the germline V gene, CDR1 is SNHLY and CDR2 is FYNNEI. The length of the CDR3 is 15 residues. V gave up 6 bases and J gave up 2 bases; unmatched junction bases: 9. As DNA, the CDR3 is TGTGCCAGCAGCACCGGGACAGACATACAAGAGACCCAGTACTTC. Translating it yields CASSTGTDIQETQYF.

The CDR3 DNA is TGTGCCAGCAGGCCTACCCCACAGGGGAGGACTAGCGGGAGGCCCTTGACCGGGGAGCTGTTTTTT. Protein sequence: CASRPTPQGRTSGRPLTGELFF. The J gene is TRBJ2-2, the V gene TRBV28; the match to TRBD2 covers 14 bases. J lost 5 bases, V lost 6 bases, and 23 bases had no gene match. Germline CDR1 MDHEN, CDR2 SYDVKM. This CDR3 is 22 amino acids long.

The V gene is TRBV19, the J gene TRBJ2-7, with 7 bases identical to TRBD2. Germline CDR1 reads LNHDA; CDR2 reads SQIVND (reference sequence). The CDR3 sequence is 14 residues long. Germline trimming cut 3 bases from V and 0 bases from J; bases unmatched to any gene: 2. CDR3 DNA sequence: TGTGCCAGTAGTATCAAGCGGGACTCCTACGAGCAGTACTTC. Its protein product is CASSIKRDSYEQYF.

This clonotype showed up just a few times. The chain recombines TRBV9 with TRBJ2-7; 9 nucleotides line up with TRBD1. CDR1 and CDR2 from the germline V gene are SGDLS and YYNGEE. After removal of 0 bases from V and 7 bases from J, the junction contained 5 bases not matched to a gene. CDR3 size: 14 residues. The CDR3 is CASSVGSGTGEQYF. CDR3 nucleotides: TGTGCCAGCAGCGTAGGGAGCGGGACAGGGGAGCAGTACTTC.

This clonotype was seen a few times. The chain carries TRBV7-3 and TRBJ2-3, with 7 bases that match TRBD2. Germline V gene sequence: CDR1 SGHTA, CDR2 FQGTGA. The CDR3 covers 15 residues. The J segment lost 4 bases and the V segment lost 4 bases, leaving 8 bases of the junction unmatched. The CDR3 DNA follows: TGTGCCAGCAGCTCCGACGGACTAGGCCCAGATACGCAGTATTTT. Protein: CASSSDGLGPDTQYF.

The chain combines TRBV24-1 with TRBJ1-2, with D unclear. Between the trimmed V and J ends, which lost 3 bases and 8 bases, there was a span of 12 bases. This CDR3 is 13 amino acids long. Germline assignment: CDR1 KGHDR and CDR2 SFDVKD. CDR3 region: CATSDMALGGYTF. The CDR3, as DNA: TGTGCCACCAGTGATATGGCCCTTGGGGGCTACACCTTC.

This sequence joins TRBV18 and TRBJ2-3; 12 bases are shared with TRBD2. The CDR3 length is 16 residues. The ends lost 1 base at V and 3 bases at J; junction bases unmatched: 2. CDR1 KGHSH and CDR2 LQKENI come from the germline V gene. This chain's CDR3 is CASSPLGLAGTDTQYF. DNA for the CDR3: TGTGCCAGCTCACCACTCGGACTAGCGGGGACAGATACGCAGTATTTT. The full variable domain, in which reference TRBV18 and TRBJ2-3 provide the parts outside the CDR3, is NAGVMQNPRHLVRRRGQEARLRCSPMKGHSHVYWYRQLPEEGLKFMVYLQKENIIDESGMPKERFSAEFPKEGPSILRIQQVVRGDSAAYFCASSPLGLAGTDTQYFGPGTRLTVL.

CDR3 region: CSASLAGGLDEQFF. CDR3 nucleotides: TGCAGCGCTTCACTAGCGGGAGGACTTGATGAGCAGTTCTTC. The chain employs TRBV29-1 and TRBJ2-1; 12 bases line up with TRBD2. Trimming removed 7 bases from V and 8 bases from J; junction bases left unmatched: 9. Germline V CDR1 and CDR2: SQVTM, ANQGSEA. This CDR3 spans 14 amino acids.

The CDR3 sequence is CASSIEGQGNQPQHF. The DNA of the CDR3 is TGTGCCAGTAGTATAGAGGGACAGGGGAATCAGCCCCAGCATTTT. The rearrangement links TRBV19 to TRBJ1-5; 10 bases fit TRBD1. The V segment lost 0 bases and the J segment 4 bases; nucleotides outside the gene matches: 0. Looked up from germline, CDR1 is LNHDA and CDR2 is SQIVND (reference sequence). This CDR3 has 15 residues.

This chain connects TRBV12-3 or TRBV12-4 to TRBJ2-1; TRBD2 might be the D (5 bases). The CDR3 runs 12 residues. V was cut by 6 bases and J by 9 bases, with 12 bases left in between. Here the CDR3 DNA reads TGTGCCAGCAGCCCCACGCGGGTTGAGCAGTTCTTC. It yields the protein CASSPTRVEQFF.

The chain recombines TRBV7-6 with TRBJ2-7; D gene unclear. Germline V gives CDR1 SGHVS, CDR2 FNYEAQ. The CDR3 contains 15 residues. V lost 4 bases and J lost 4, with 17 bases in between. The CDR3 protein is CASSSTPGTLYEQYF. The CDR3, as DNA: TGTGCCAGCAGCTCGACCCCAGGAACCCTATACGAGCAGTACTTC.

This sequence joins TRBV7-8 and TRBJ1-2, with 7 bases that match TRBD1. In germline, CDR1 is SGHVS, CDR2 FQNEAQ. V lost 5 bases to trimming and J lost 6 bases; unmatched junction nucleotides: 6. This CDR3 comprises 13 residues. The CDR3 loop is CASSINRGNGYTF. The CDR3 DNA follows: TGTGCCAGCAGCATAAACAGGGGCAATGGCTACACCTTC. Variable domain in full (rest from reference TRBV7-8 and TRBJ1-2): GAGVSQSPRYKVAKRGQDVALRCDPISGHVSLFWYQQALGQGPEFLTYFQNEAQLDKSGLPSDRFFAERPEGSVSTLKIQRTQQEDSAVYLCASSINRGNGYTFGSGTRLTVV.

As DNA, the CDR3 is TGTGCCAGCAGTTACGCGGGACTAGCGGGAGGTGCCCCTTCCTACGAGCAGTACTTC. Its protein is CASSYAGLAGGAPSYEQYF. The chain joins TRBV6-5 to TRBJ2-7; 15 nucleotides line up with TRBD2. The V segment lost 2 bases and the J segment 1 base; nucleotides outside the gene matches: 9. The CDR3 covers 19 residues. CDR1 and CDR2 from the germline V gene are MNHEY and SVGAGI.

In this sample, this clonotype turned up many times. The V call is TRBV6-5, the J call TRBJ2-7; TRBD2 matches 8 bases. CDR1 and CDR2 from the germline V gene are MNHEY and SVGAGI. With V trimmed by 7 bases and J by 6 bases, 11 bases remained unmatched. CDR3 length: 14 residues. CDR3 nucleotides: TGTGCCAGCATTTCGAGCGGGAGTAGTCGCGAGCAGTACTTC. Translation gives CASISSGSSREQYF.